What follows are 26 T cell receptor beta chains derived from one specimen sequenced in a study of T cell repertoires in cytomegalovirus infection (dated by TCRdb to about 2019). The antigens of these receptors remain unknown. In the paper's terms, the treatment or condition label means: in vitro stimulation with specific CMV peptide epitopes to enrich CMV-specific T cells. The sequencing machine was an Illumina HiSeq 1500. Using fastp at Q25 and MiXCR, TCRdb reprocessed the public reads and kept productive beta chains. CDR3 protein sequences are deduplicated, and each keeps its most common genes and DNA. The sample data list roughly 69,000 distinct CDR3 sequences, and around 28% of these were observed just once. The top ten constitute 59% of the sample. Sample: CD8+ T cells from cultured PBMCs, taken from culture after CMV antigen stimulation. Source of these receptors: a human donor in good health (CMV status not recorded). Some clones in this sample may be carry-over from other donors' samples.

V usage is TRBV11-2 and J usage is TRBJ1-6; D may be TRBD1 (5 bases). V was clipped by 5 bases and J by 2 bases, with 13 bases between them. CDR1 and CDR2 from the germline V gene are SGHAT and FQNNGV. This CDR3 region has 16 residues. The CDR3 nucleotides read TGTGCCAGCAGCCTGACAGAGTCGGCCTATAATTCACCCCTCCACTTT. The encoded protein is CASSLTESAYNSPLHF.

The J gene is TRBJ1-4, the V gene TRBV25-1, with 9 bases aligning to TRBD1. J was trimmed by 10 bases and V by 4 bases; bases with no gene match: 7. Germline-derived CDR1 and CDR2 are MGHDK and SYGVNS. The CDR3 runs 14 residues. The CDR3 loop is CASSGRDRDGKLFF. The CDR3 DNA reads as TGTGCCAGCAGTGGTCGGGACAGGGACGGAAAACTGTTTTTT.

The sample holds a few counts of this clonotype. The chain recombines TRBV12-3 or TRBV12-4 with TRBJ2-5; 11 bases line up with TRBD1. This CDR3 is 14 amino acids long. With V trimmed by 3 bases and J by 4 bases, 1 base remained unmatched. CDR3 protein: CASSFGTGGETQYF. For the CDR3, the DNA is TGTGCCAGCAGTTTTGGGACAGGGGGAGAGACCCAGTACTTC.

This chain uses TRBV7-4 with TRBJ1-1; D remains ambiguous. From germline, CDR1 is SGHVT and CDR2 SQSDAQ. Trimming took off 5 bases at V and 4 bases at J, with 11 bases between the two ends. This CDR3 region has 13 residues. The CDR3 nucleotides read TGTGCCAGCAGCGGCGGGCTGCGCACTGAAGCTTTCTTT. It yields the protein CASSGGLRTEAFF.

This chain links TRBV12-3 or TRBV12-4 with TRBJ2-7; D possibly corresponds to TRBD1 (6 bases). Trimming left V 6 bases short and J 6 bases short, with 18 bases between. The CDR3 spans 14 residues. As DNA, the CDR3 is TGTGCCAGCAGCCAGGGGTGGGCTAAGGGCGAGCAGTACTTC. It encodes CASSQGWAKGEQYF.

This clonotype was counted ten times or more. This chain links TRBV11-2 with TRBJ2-3, with TRBD2 as a possible D gene (6 bases). V was clipped by 0 bases and J by 0 bases, with 13 bases between them. CDR3 length: 17 amino acids. The germline V gene has CDR1 SGHAT and CDR2 FQNNGV. The CDR3 spells CASSLEGGVASTDTQYF. The CDR3 DNA reads TGTGCCAGCAGCTTAGAGGGCGGGGTCGCTAGCACAGATACGCAGTATTTT.

The chain combines TRBV20-1 with TRBJ2-7; 8 positions match TRBD2. Germline V gene lookup returns CDR1 DFQATT and CDR2 SNEGSKA (reference sequence). CDR3 size: 15 residues. With 2 bases clipped from V and 1 base from J, the junction kept 7 bases outside the gene matches. The CDR3 DNA follows: TGCAGTGCTAGATCCGCATTAGCGGGGTCCTACGAGCAGTACTTC. This sequence encodes CSARSALAGSYEQYF.

The J gene is TRBJ1-5, the V gene TRBV28, with D hard to call. The CDR3 spans 17 residues. The germline V gene has CDR1 MDHEN and CDR2 SYDVKM. The V gene lost 4 bases and the J gene lost 2 bases, with 18 bases spanning the gap. Here the CDR3 DNA reads TGTGCCAGCAGTTCAGACCAATCGGGGTTTCGCAATCAGCCCCAGCATTTT. This translates into CASSSDQSGFRNQPQHF.

The V and J genes are TRBV11-2 and TRBJ1-1, with D possibly TRBD1 on 6 matching bases. The CDR3 has 15 residues. V was pared by 8 bases and J by 1 base, with 17 bases between. Germline assignment: CDR1 SGHAT and CDR2 FQNNGV. CDR3 sequence (DNA): TGTGCCAGCTTACGATCAGGGGCAGGGAACACTGAAGCTTTCTTT. It encodes CASLRSGAGNTEAFF.

The chain couples TRBV19 to TRBJ2-7; maybe TRBD2 (6 bases). Germline V gene sequence: CDR1 LNHDA, CDR2 SQIVND (reference sequence). V was cut by 3 bases and J by 0 bases, with 9 bases left in between. This CDR3 region has 14 residues. The CDR3 is CASSMNGGSYEQYF. CDR3 coding DNA: TGTGCCAGTAGTATGAACGGGGGCTCCTACGAGCAGTACTTC.

The chain recombines TRBV27 with TRBJ2-3; TRBD1 is a possible D gene (6 bases). V lost 6 bases, J lost 6 bases, and 19 bases lay in between. In germline, CDR1 is MNHEY, CDR2 SMNVEV (reference sequence). CDR3 length equals 15 residues. The CDR3 region is CASSKLQGRADTQYF. Here the CDR3 DNA reads TGTGCCAGCAGCAAACTACAGGGAAGGGCGGATACGCAGTATTTT.

The chain couples TRBV4-3 to TRBJ2-7; a possible D gene is TRBD1 (5 bases). The germline gives CDR1 LGHNA, CDR2 YSLEER. This CDR3 is 15 amino acids long. The V gene lost 0 bases and the J gene lost 5 bases, with 14 bases spanning the gap. The CDR3 is CASSQDRAGRNEQYF. CDR3 coding DNA: TGCGCCAGCAGCCAAGACAGGGCAGGGCGGAACGAGCAGTACTTC.

This clonotype showed up many times. This chain connects TRBV28 to TRBJ1-6; weak D call: TRBD1 (5 bases). Germline CDR1 is MDHEN and CDR2 is SYDVKM. The CDR3 extends over 16 amino acids. The V end was cut by 6 bases, the J end by 1 base, with 13 bases between. The CDR3 DNA reads TGTGCCAGCAGGGTCGGGGGGGGGTCCTATAATTCACCCCTCCACTTT. Its translation: CASRVGGGSYNSPLHF.

The gene calls are TRBV6-2 or TRBV6-3 and TRBJ2-1; TRBD1 agrees at 7 bases. CDR1 is MNHEY, CDR2 SVGEGT, per germline. This CDR3 region has 12 residues. V lost 5 bases to trimming and J lost 15 bases; unmatched junction nucleotides: 10. CDR3 sequence (DNA): TGTGCCAGCAGTGAACAGGGGCCCTGGGCGTTCTTC. It codes for CASSEQGPWAFF.

This clonotype showed up many times. The genes are TRBV15 and TRBJ2-2; 7 nucleotides agree with TRBD1. Unmatched junction bases numbered 4, after V lost 5 bases and J lost 7 bases. Germline V gene sequence: CDR1 LNHNV, CDR2 YYDKDF (reference sequence). The CDR3 has 13 amino acids. CDR3 protein: CATSDRVHGELFF. The CDR3 DNA reads as TGTGCCACCAGCGACAGGGTACACGGGGAGCTGTTTTTT.

In its sample, this clonotype was seen a few times. The genes are TRBV9 and TRBJ1-2; D perhaps matches TRBD1 (5 bases). CDR1 and CDR2 (germline): SGDLS, YYNGEE. The V gene lost 6 bases and the J gene lost 0 bases, with 18 bases spanning the gap. The CDR3 spans 16 residues. As DNA, the CDR3 is TGTGCCAGCACCAAGGGAGGTGGGACGGCTAACTATGGCTACACCTTC. Residues: CASTKGGGTANYGYTF.

CDR3 residues: CASSLARGGFKDYEQYF. CDR3 nucleotides: TGTGCCAGCAGCTTAGCGCGCGGGGGGTTCAAAGACTACGAGCAGTACTTC. The chain links TRBV7-9 to TRBJ2-7, with 8 bases matching TRBD2. In germline, CDR1 is SEHNR, CDR2 FQNEAQ (reference sequence). The CDR3 covers 17 residues. V was pared by 0 bases and J by 3 bases, with 10 bases of the junction left unmatched. Full variable domain (remainder filled in from reference TRBV7-9 and TRBJ2-7): DTGVSQNPRHKITKRGQNVTFRCDPISEHNRLYWYRQTLGQGPEFLTYFQNEAQLEKSRLLSDRFSAERPKGSFSTLEIQRTEQGDSAMYLCASSLARGGFKDYEQYFGPGTRLTVT.

This clonotype was counted only a few times. The CDR3 region has the DNA TGTGCCAGCAGCCCAAATGACAGGCCGGGGGCTGAAGCTTTCTTT. Protein product: CASSPNDRPGAEAFF. V is TRBV11-3 and J is TRBJ1-1, with a possible D match to TRBD1 (6 bases). V was shortened by 5 bases and J by 6 bases, with 19 bases between the two germline ends. The CDR3 runs to 15 residues. Germline V gives CDR1 SGHNT, CDR2 YENEEA.

This clonotype was counted many times. The chain couples TRBV9 to TRBJ2-2; the match to TRBD2 covers 7 bases. The ends lost 7 bases at V and 3 bases at J; junction bases unmatched: 0. Germline V gene data show CDR1 as SGDLS and CDR2 as YYNGEE. The CDR3 loop spans 12 amino acids. CDR3 amino acids: CASRGDTGELFF. The CDR3 DNA reads TGTGCCAGCCGGGGGGACACCGGGGAGCTGTTTTTT.

The table lists this clonotype with many counts. The chain recombines TRBV7-2 with TRBJ2-7, with TRBD2 identical over 15 bases. V gave up 1 base and J gave up 6 bases; unmatched junction bases: 7. Germline V gives CDR1 SGHTA, CDR2 FQGNSA. This CDR3 comprises 17 residues. The CDR3 DNA reads as TGTGCCAGCAGCTTAGGGACTAGCGGGAGGGCCACAGCCGAGCAGTACTTC. Translation: CASSLGTSGRATAEQYF. Combining the CDR3 with reference TRBV7-2 and TRBJ2-7 gives the whole variable domain GAGVSQSPSNKVTEKGKDVELRCDPISGHTALYWYRQSLGQGLEFLIYFQGNSAPDKSGLPSDRFSAERTGGSVSTLTIQRTQQEDSAVYLCASSLGTSGRATAEQYFGPGTRLTVT.

This clonotype was seen a few times. The rearrangement joins TRBV7-3 to TRBJ2-3; 11 positions match TRBD2. CDR3 length: 15 amino acids. CDR1 SGHTA and CDR2 FQGTGA come from the germline V gene. V shed 5 bases and J 6 bases; nucleotides not matched to a gene: 7. This CDR3 is CASSLSGGGRDTQYF. The CDR3 DNA reads as TGTGCCAGCAGCCTTAGCGGGGGGGGACGGGATACGCAGTATTTT.

This clonotype was seen a few times. This rearrangement joins TRBV4-3 to TRBJ2-3; D is unresolved. The CDR3 loop spans 14 amino acids. Germline V gene data show CDR1 as LGHNA and CDR2 as YSLEER. Trimming took 3 bases from V and 0 from J, leaving 7 bases between them. The CDR3 region is CASSHSASTDTQYF. In DNA, the CDR3 is TGCGCCAGCAGCCACTCAGCTAGCACAGATACGCAGTATTTT.

In this sample, this clonotype turned up a few times. The chain has TRBV7-2 and TRBJ2-2, with 11 bases that match TRBD2. Losses at the gene ends were 5 bases for V and 6 bases for J; bases not matched to a gene: 11. Germline CDR1 is SGHTA and CDR2 is FQGNSA. The CDR3 runs to 17 residues. CDR3 loop: CASSIPLAGGQSGELFF. CDR3 coding DNA: TGTGCCAGCAGCATCCCCTTAGCGGGGGGGCAATCCGGGGAGCTGTTTTTT.

The chain carries TRBV13 and TRBJ2-3; TRBD2 might be the D (7 bases). This CDR3 spans 15 amino acids. Trimming cost V 2 bases and J 6 bases, with 15 bases left between them. Per germline, CDR1 PRHDT and CDR2 FYEKMQ (reference sequence). The CDR3 reads CASSLPPAGADTQYF. The CDR3 nucleotides read TGTGCCAGCAGCTTACCCCCTGCGGGGGCGGATACGCAGTATTTT.

J is TRBJ2-5 and V is TRBV27; D is tentatively TRBD1 or TRBD2 (5 bases each). Germline V gene lookup returns CDR1 MNHEY and CDR2 SMNVEV (reference sequence). The CDR3 sequence is 14 residues long. The V end was cut by 4 bases, the J end by 4 bases, with 13 bases between. CDR3 amino acids: CASSSPGPRETQYF. CDR3 sequence (DNA): TGTGCCAGCAGTTCCCCGGGACCACGAGAGACCCAGTACTTC.

The sample holds a few counts of this clonotype. This chain uses TRBV12-3 or TRBV12-4 with TRBJ2-1; D unclear. The CDR3 runs to 14 residues. Trimming shortened V by 7 bases and J by 1 base, and 11 bases separated the two germline ends. The CDR3 coding sequence is TGTGCCAGCACCCCTAAACAGTCCTACAATGAGCAGTTCTTC. It is translated as CASTPKQSYNEQFF.